The source of this T cell receptor beta chain is a study of CD8+CD57+ T cells in acquired aplastic anemia. Overall study context: Each DNA sample taken from sorted CD4+ and CD8+ cells came to around 2.9 ug on average.

Profiling of TCR beta VDJ combinations and CDR3 sequences used genomic DNA as template. TCRdb passed the reads through MiXCR, listing each CDR3 protein once. The sample lists more than 150,000 distinct CDR3 sequences; approximately 45% were seen once. Trimming shortened V by 5 bases and J by 1 base, and 15 bases separated the two germline ends. This CDR3 spans 16 amino acids. Per germline, CDR1 KGHDR and CDR2 SFDVKD. The sample holds many counts of this clonotype. Sequenced material: sorted CD4+, CD8+, or CD8+CD57+ T cells (not recorded which) from PBMCs. This clonotype originated in a human donor in good health. The chain recombines TRBV24-1 with TRBJ2-3; TRBD2 might be the D (5 bases). CDR3 in amino acids: CATSGQVRRGTDTQYF. The CDR3, as DNA: TGTGCCACCAGTGGCCAGGTTCGGCGGGGCACAGATACGCAGTATTTT.